The 19 T cell receptor beta chains below all came from one sample that was sequenced in a study of shared clonotypes between healthy human individuals. Naive CD8 cells, CD45RO-negative and positively selected for CCR7, excluded terminally differentiated effector memory CD45RA+ cells. Data came from immunoSEQ multiplex PCR; TCRdb stores just in-frame clones and leaves some out. The sample shows about 2.2 million clones, more than 85% of them seen only once. Input material: naive CD8+ T cells from PBMCs. Receptor source: a man between 18 and 29 years old in good health. Some clones in this sample may be carry-over from other donors' samples.

The CDR3 sequence: CASTNYGRGYNEQFF. The CDR3 DNA sequence: TGTGCCAGTACGAATTACGGGAGAGGCTACAATGAGCAGTTCTTC. This sequence joins TRBV2 and TRBJ2-1; D is perhaps TRBD2 (6 bases). This CDR3 region has 15 residues. Germline CDR1 SNHLY, CDR2 FYNNEI. V lost 9 bases, J lost 3 bases, and 18 bases lay in between.

The chain has TRBV4-3 and TRBJ2-7; D remains unclear. Trimming stripped 1 base from V and 6 bases from J, with 10 bases between. The germline CDR1 and CDR2 sequences are LGHNA and YSLEER. The CDR3 sequence is 13 residues long. DNA of the CDR3: TGCGCCAGCAGCCAAGGGTTCTTGGGCGAGCAGTACTTC. It specifies CASSQGFLGEQYF.

The chain employs TRBV5-6 and TRBJ2-7; D uncertain. This CDR3 has 15 amino acids. Germline loops: CDR1 SGHDT, CDR2 YYEEEE. Deletions cut 0 bases from V and 0 bases from J, with 10 bases between. The CDR3 DNA follows: TGTGCCAGCAGCTTGGGTACGTCCTCCTCCTACGAGCAGTACTTC. Protein product: CASSLGTSSSYEQYF.

CDR3 protein: CASSFSPGETDTQYF. The CDR3 coding sequence is TGTGCCAGCAGTTTTTCCCCTGGAGAGACAGATACGCAGTATTTT. The V call is TRBV28, the J call TRBJ2-3; D remains ambiguous. CDR3 length: 15 residues. V was cut by 3 bases and J by 3 bases, with 13 bases left in between. The V gene's germline CDR1 is MDHEN and CDR2 SYDVKM.

The chain employs TRBV27 and TRBJ2-7, with D possibly TRBD2 on 6 matching bases. CDR3 size: 14 residues. Per the germline V gene, CDR1 is MNHEY and CDR2 is SMNVEV (reference sequence). V lost 8 bases and J lost 5, with 19 bases in between. The CDR3 is CASSSGLWGDEQYF. The CDR3 bases are TGTGCCAGCTCCTCGGGACTTTGGGGCGACGAGCAGTACTTC.

Points on this clone: This CDR3 is also generated by other DNA sequences in the sample. This chain connects TRBV19 to TRBJ2-1; maybe TRBD1 (5 bases). The CDR3 extends over 13 amino acids. Trimming removed 3 bases at V and 6 bases at J, with 9 bases between. Germline CDR1 LNHDA, CDR2 SQIVND (reference sequence). The CDR3 DNA reads TGTGCCAGTAGTATTGCAAGGGGCAATGAGCAGTTCTTC. This sequence encodes CASSIARGNEQFF.

J is TRBJ1-5 and V is TRBV27; D unclear. Trimming stripped 8 bases from V and 1 base from J, with 6 bases between. Germline loops: CDR1 MNHEY, CDR2 SMNVEV (reference sequence). This CDR3 contains 12 residues. This chain's CDR3 is CASAHSNQPQHF. Written as DNA, the CDR3 is TGTGCCAGCGCACACAGCAATCAGCCCCAGCATTTT.

This chain uses TRBV4-1 with TRBJ2-2; D tentatively fits TRBD1 or TRBD2 (5 bases each). Germline V gene data show CDR1 as MGHRA and CDR2 as YSYEKL. Trimming removed 4 bases at V and 4 bases at J, with 16 bases between. This CDR3 has 16 residues. CDR3 in amino acids: CASSRIGQGVTGELFF. CDR3 sequence (DNA): TGCGCCAGCAGCCGGATAGGGCAGGGAGTCACCGGGGAGCTGTTTTTT.

This chain connects TRBV27 to TRBJ2-7, with D possibly matching TRBD1 (6 bases). V lost 6 bases and J lost 0, with 15 bases in between. The germline V gene encodes CDR1 MNHEY and CDR2 SMNVEV (reference sequence). The CDR3 has 15 amino acids. Written as DNA, the CDR3 is TGTGCCAGCAGGCAGGGGCCCAGTAGCTCCTACGAGCAGTACTTC. As protein: CASRQGPSSSYEQYF.

This chain uses TRBV28 with TRBJ2-2, with D hard to call. V was trimmed by 1 base and J by 8 bases, leaving 8 bases between them. Germline V lookup: CDR1 MDHEN, CDR2 SYDVKM. This CDR3 is built from 13 residues. The CDR3, as DNA: TGTGCCAGCAGTTTATCCAGCCTGGGGGAGCTGTTTTTT. Its protein is CASSLSSLGELFF. Drawing the rest from reference TRBV28 and TRBJ2-2, the complete variable domain is DVKVTQSSRYLVKRTGEKVFLECVQDMDHENMFWYRQDPGLGLRLIYFSYDVKMKEKGDIPEGYSVSREKKERFSLILESASTNQTSMYLCASSLSSLGELFFGEGSRLTVL.

The chain carries TRBV28 and TRBJ1-5; 7 nucleotides agree with TRBD1. V was clipped by 5 bases and J by 2 bases; unmatched bases: 9. Germline CDR1 MDHEN, CDR2 SYDVKM. CDR3 size: 16 residues. CDR3: CASSVQGMWRNQPQHF. The CDR3 DNA sequence: TGTGCCAGCAGTGTACAGGGGATGTGGCGCAATCAGCCCCAGCATTTT.

The V call is TRBV19, the J call TRBJ1-1; D uncertain. V was shortened by 7 bases and J by 1 base, with 13 bases between the two germline ends. The CDR3 contains 14 residues. From germline, CDR1 is LNHDA and CDR2 SQIVND (reference sequence). The CDR3 loop is CASKSGGGNTEAFF. CDR3 coding DNA: TGTGCCAGTAAGTCCGGCGGAGGGAACACTGAAGCTTTCTTT.

This clone is a singleton in its sample. This chain connects TRBV4-1 to TRBJ2-7; the D gene could be TRBD1 or TRBD2 (6 bases each). The length of the CDR3 is 18 residues. The V gene lost 0 bases and the J gene lost 6 bases, with 24 bases spanning the gap. Looked up from germline, CDR1 is MGHRA and CDR2 is YSYEKL. The CDR3 here is CASSQEYRAVGGLGEQYF. As DNA, the CDR3 is TGCGCCAGCAGCCAAGAATACAGGGCGGTAGGAGGGTTGGGCGAGCAGTACTTC.

The chain carries TRBV5-1 and TRBJ2-1, with TRBD2 identical over 11 bases. From germline, CDR1 is SGHRS and CDR2 YFSETQ. After removal of 0 bases from V and 12 bases from J, the junction contained 8 bases not matched to a gene. This CDR3 comprises 15 residues. The CDR3 coding sequence is TGCGCCAGCAGCTTGGTAGCGGGAGGGCTACCTGGGCAGTTCTTC. It translates to CASSLVAGGLPGQFF.

V is TRBV7-9 and J is TRBJ2-3; unclear D gene. Between the trimmed V and J ends, which lost 2 bases and 5 bases, there was a span of 11 bases. CDR1 and CDR2 from the germline V gene are SEHNR and FQNEAQ (reference sequence). CDR3 size: 14 residues. Written as DNA, the CDR3 is TGTGCCAGCAGCTTATATAACTCGAGAGATACGCAGTATTTT. Encoded protein: CASSLYNSRDTQYF.

The V call is TRBV7-9, the J call TRBJ1-2; no clear D. This CDR3 is built from 16 residues. Deletions cut 1 base from V and 2 bases from J, with 14 bases between. Germline CDR1 SEHNR, CDR2 FQNEAQ (reference sequence). CDR3 in DNA: TGTGCCAGCAGCTTAGGCGGGCCGATTGTCAACTATGGCTACACCTTC. Translated: CASSLGGPIVNYGYTF.

The chain carries TRBV19 and TRBJ2-1; D not resolved. The V end was cut by 4 bases, the J end by 0 bases, with 7 bases between. Germline-derived CDR1 and CDR2 are LNHDA and SQIVND (reference sequence). The CDR3 has 14 residues. The DNA for the CDR3 is TGTGCCAGTAGTAGAGACTCCTCCTACAATGAGCAGTTCTTC. Translating gives CASSRDSSYNEQFF.

The CDR3 protein is CASSFDNEQFF. CDR3 sequence (DNA): TGTGCCAGCAGCTTCGATAATGAGCAGTTCTTC. The chain is built from TRBV13 and TRBJ2-1; D is unclear. Germline V gives CDR1 PRHDT, CDR2 FYEKMQ (reference sequence). V was shortened by 3 bases and J by 7 bases, with 4 bases between the two germline ends. The CDR3 sequence is 11 residues long.

The J gene is TRBJ1-2, the V gene TRBV9, with 11 bases fitting TRBD1. The germline V gene has CDR1 SGDLS and CDR2 YYNGEE. The length of the CDR3 is 16 residues. V shed 3 bases, J shed 6 bases, and the junction held 10 bases outside the gene matches. The CDR3 nucleotides read TGTGCCAGCAGCGAAAGAAAGGACAGGGGGCTTGATGGCTACACCTTC. It specifies CASSERKDRGLDGYTF.